These T cell receptor beta chains were read from a single sample in a study of T cell repertoires in cytomegalovirus infection. Using its own MiXCR run on the reads, TCRdb lists one record per CDR3 protein. The table has 350,000 to 450,000 distinct CDR3 sequences, roughly 20% seen once. What was sequenced was PBMCs. These receptors came from a human donor in good health (CMV status not recorded). Some clones in this sample may be carry-over from other donors' samples. The CDR3 runs from the conserved cysteine through the conserved F or W. Each record gives: J gene, V gene, CDR3 protein.

j_gene: TRBJ2-7
v_gene: TRBV20-1
CDR3aa: CSAPKTGGIAGQYF

j_gene: TRBJ2-3
v_gene: TRBV19
CDR3aa: CASRGTITDTQYF

j_gene: TRBJ2-3
v_gene: TRBV18
CDR3aa: CASSPRGLRGTQYF

j_gene: TRBJ1-3
v_gene: TRBV4-1
CDR3aa: CASSPRGTHTIYF

j_gene: TRBJ2-3
v_gene: TRBV5-6
CDR3aa: CASSPGPGATDTQYF

j_gene: TRBJ1-4
v_gene: TRBV7-2
CDR3aa: CASSLRTGQASEKLFF

j_gene: TRBJ1-3
v_gene: TRBV4-1
CDR3aa: CASSQVKSSGNTIYF

j_gene: TRBJ1-1
v_gene: TRBV6-5
CDR3aa: CASSYSGITYPEAFF

j_gene: TRBJ2-3
v_gene: TRBV7-8
CDR3aa: CASSLLPGEVDTQYF

j_gene: TRBJ2-5
v_gene: TRBV12-3/TRBV12-4
CDR3aa: CASTLGGATTYF

j_gene: TRBJ2-7
v_gene: TRBV20-1
CDR3aa: CSAQTLQGALYEQYF

j_gene: TRBJ2-1
v_gene: TRBV7-2
CDR3aa: CASSLGWQGAKQFF

j_gene: TRBJ2-1
v_gene: TRBV7-9
CDR3aa: CASSENDWARQFF

j_gene: TRBJ2-5
v_gene: TRBV11-2
CDR3aa: CASSPGGGGPETQYF

j_gene: TRBJ2-5
v_gene: TRBV19
CDR3aa: CASSVLAGPQETQYF

j_gene: TRBJ2-1
v_gene: TRBV12-5
CDR3aa: CASGLLSSGSNEQFF

j_gene: TRBJ2-5
v_gene: TRBV29-1
CDR3aa: CSVALGTSWTQYF

j_gene: TRBJ2-5
v_gene: TRBV11-1
CDR3aa: CASSPGPRETQYF

j_gene: TRBJ1-2
v_gene: TRBV7-2
CDR3aa: CASSLGGNYGYTF

j_gene: TRBJ2-7
v_gene: TRBV7-2
CDR3aa: CASSLPTGDQYF

j_gene: TRBJ2-1
v_gene: TRBV2
CDR3aa: CASSLGRDGEQFF

j_gene: TRBJ1-4
v_gene: TRBV20-1
CDR3aa: CSATGAEGGKLFF

j_gene: TRBJ2-1
v_gene: TRBV7-3
CDR3aa: CASSLTLREGIEQFF

j_gene: TRBJ1-1
v_gene: TRBV9
CDR3aa: CASSVVTNTEAFF

j_gene: TRBJ2-1
v_gene: TRBV7-2
CDR3aa: CASSPKSSYNEQFF

j_gene: TRBJ2-1
v_gene: TRBV4-3
CDR3aa: CASSQDWTDSYNEQFF

j_gene: TRBJ1-1
v_gene: TRBV7-8
CDR3aa: CASSENFQGADTEAFF